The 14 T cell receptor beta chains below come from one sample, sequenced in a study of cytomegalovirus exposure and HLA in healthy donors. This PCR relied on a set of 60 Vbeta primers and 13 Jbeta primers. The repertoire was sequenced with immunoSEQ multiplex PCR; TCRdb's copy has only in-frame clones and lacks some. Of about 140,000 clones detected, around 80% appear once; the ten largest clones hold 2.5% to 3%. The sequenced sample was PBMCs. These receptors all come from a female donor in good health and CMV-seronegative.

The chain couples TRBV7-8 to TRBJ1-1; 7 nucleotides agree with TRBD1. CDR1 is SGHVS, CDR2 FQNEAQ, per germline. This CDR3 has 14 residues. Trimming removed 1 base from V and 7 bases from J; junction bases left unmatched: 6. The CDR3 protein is CASSLVRGQGEAFF. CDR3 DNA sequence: TGTGCCAGCAGCTTAGTAAGGGGGCAAGGTGAAGCTTTCTTT.

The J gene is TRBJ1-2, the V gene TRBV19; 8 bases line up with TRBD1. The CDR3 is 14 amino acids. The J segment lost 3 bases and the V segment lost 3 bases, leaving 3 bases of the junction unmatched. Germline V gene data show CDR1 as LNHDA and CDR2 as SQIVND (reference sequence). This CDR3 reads CASSIGGQDYGYTF. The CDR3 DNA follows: TGTGCCAGTAGTATTGGGGGACAGGACTATGGCTACACCTTC. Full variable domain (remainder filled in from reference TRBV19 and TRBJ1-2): DGGITQSPKYLFRKEGQNVTLSCEQNLNHDAMYWYRQDPGQGLRLIYYSQIVNDFQKGDIAEGYSVSREKKESFPLTVTSAQKNPTAFYLCASSIGGQDYGYTFGSGTRLTVV.

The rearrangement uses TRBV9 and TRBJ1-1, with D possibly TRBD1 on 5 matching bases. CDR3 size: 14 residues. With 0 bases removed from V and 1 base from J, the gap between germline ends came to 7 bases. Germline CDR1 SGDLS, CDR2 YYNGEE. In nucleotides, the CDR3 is TGTGCCAGCAGCGTAGTAGGACAGAACACTGAAGCTTTCTTT. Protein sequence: CASSVVGQNTEAFF.

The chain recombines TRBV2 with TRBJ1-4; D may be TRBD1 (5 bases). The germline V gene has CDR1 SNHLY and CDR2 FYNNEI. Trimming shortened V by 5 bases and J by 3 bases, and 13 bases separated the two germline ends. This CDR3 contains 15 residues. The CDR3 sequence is CASSPLGGANEKLFF. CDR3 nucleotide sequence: TGTGCCAGCAGTCCGTTGGGAGGGGCTAATGAAAAACTGTTTTTT.

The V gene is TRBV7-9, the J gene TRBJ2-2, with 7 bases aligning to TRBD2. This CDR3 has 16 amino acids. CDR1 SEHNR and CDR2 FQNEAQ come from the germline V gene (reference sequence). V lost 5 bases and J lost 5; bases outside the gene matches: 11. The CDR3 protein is CASSVALASGTGELFF. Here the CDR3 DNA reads TGTGCCAGCAGCGTCGCGTTAGCTAGCGGAACCGGGGAGCTGTTTTTT.

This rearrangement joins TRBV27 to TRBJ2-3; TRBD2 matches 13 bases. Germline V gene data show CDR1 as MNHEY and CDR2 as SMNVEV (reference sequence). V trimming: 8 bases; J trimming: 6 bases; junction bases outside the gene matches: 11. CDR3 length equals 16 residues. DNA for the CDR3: TGTGCCAGCCGGACTAGCGGGAGCTTAGGGGGGGATACGCAGTATTTT. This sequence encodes CASRTSGSLGGDTQYF.

This chain's CDR3 is CASSSEFSETQYF. The DNA for the CDR3 is TGTGCCAGCTCATCGGAGTTCTCAGAGACCCAGTACTTC. The genes are TRBV18 and TRBJ2-5; D unresolved. V shed 5 bases and J shed 4 bases, with 11 bases lying between them. The CDR3 sequence is 13 residues long. Germline V gives CDR1 KGHSH, CDR2 LQKENI.

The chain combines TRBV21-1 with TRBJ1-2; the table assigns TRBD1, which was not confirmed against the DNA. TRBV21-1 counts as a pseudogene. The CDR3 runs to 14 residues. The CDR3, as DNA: TGTGCCAGCAGCAAAGTGGACAGGGAGGGTGGCTACACCTTC. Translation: CASSKVDREGGYTF.

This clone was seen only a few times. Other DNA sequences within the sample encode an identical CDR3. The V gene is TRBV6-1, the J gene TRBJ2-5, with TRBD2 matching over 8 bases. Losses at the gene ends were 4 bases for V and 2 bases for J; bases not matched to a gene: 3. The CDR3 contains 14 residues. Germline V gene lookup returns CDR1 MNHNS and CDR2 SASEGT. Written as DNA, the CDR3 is TGTGCCAGCAGTGGGGGACTAGTACAAGAGACCCAGTACTTC. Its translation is CASSGGLVQETQYF.

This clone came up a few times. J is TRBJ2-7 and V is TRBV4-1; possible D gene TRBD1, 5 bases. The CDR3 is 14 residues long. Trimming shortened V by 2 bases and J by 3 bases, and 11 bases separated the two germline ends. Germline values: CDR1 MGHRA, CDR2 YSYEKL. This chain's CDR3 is CASSQRDGHYEQYF. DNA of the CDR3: TGCGCCAGCAGCCAAAGAGACGGACACTACGAGCAGTACTTC.

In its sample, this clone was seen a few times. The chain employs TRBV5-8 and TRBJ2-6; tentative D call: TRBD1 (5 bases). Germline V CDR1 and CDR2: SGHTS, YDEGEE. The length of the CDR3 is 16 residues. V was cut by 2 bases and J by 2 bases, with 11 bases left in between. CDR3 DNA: TGTGCCAGCAGCTTTTGGGAAGGGGCTGGGGCCAACGTCCTGACTTTC. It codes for CASSFWEGAGANVLTF. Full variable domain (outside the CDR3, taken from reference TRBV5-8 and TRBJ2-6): EAGVTQSPTHLIKTRGQQATLRCSPISGHTSVYWYQQALGLGLQFLLWYDEGEERNRGNFPPRFSGRQFPNYSSELNVNALELEDSALYLCASSFWEGAGANVLTFGAGSRLTVL.

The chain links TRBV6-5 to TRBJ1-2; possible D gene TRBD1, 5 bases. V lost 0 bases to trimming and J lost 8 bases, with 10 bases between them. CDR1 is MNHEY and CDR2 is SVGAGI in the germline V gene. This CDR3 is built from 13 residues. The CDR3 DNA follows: TGTGCCAGCAGTTACTCGGGGGGAAGGGGCTACACCTTC. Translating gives CASSYSGGRGYTF.

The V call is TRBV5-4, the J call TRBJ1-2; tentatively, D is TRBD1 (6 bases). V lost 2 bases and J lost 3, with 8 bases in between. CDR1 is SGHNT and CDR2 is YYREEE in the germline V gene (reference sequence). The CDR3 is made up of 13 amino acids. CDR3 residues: CASSFRQDYGYTF. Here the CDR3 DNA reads TGTGCCAGCAGCTTCAGACAGGACTATGGCTACACCTTC.

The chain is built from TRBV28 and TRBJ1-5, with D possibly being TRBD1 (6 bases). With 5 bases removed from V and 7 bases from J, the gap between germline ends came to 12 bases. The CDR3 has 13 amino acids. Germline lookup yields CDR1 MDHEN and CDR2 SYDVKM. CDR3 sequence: CASSTYRAQPQHF. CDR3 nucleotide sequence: TGTGCCAGCAGTACCTACAGGGCCCAGCCCCAGCATTTT. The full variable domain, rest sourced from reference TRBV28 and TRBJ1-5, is DVKVTQSSRYLVKRTGEKVFLECVQDMDHENMFWYRQDPGLGLRLIYFSYDVKMKEKGDIPEGYSVSREKKERFSLILESASTNQTSMYLCASSTYRAQPQHFGDGTRLSIL.